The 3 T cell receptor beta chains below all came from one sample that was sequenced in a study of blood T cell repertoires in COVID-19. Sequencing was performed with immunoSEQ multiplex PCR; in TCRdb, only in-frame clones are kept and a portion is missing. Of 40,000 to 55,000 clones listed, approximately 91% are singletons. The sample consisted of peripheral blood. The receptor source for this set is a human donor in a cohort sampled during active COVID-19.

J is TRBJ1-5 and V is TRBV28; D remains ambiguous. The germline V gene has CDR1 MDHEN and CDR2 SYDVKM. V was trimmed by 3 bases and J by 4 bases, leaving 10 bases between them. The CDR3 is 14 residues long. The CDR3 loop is CASSLELRNQPQHF. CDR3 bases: TGTGCCAGCAGTTTGGAGCTGCGAAATCAGCCCCAGCATTTT.

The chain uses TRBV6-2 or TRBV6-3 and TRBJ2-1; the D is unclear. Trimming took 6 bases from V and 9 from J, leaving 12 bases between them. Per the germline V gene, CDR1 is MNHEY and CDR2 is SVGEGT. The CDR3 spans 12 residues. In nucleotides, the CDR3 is TGTGCCAGCAGCCGATTCTTAGCTGAGCAGTTCTTC. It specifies CASSRFLAEQFF.

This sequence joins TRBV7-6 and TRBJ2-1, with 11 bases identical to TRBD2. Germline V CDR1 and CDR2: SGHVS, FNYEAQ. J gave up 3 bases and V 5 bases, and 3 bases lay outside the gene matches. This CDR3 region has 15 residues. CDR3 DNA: TGTGCCAGCAGCCCTAGCGGGGGGCTCTACAATGAGCAGTTCTTC. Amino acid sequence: CASSPSGGLYNEQFF.